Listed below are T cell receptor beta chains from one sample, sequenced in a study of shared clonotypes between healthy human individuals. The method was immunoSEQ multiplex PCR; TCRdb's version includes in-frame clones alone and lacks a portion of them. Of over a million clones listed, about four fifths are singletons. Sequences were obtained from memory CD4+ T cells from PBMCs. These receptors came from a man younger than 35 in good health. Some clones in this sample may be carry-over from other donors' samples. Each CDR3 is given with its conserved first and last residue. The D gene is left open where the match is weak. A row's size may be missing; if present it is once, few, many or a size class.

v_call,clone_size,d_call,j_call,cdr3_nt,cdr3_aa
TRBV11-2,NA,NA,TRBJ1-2,TGTGCCAGCAGCCCCATAGAGGGGTACTATGGCTACACCTTC,CASSPIEGYYGYTF
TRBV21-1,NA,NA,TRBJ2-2,TGTGCCAGCAGCAAAGCCGGCGACAGGGGGCAGAACACCGGGGAGCTGTTTTTT,CASSKAGDRGQNTGELFF
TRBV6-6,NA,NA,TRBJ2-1,TGTGCCAGCAGTGCCTGGAACGAGCAGTTCTTC,CASSAWNEQFF
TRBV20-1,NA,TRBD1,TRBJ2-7,TGCAGTGCTAGAACAGGGGAAGAGCAGTACTTC,CSARTGEEQYF
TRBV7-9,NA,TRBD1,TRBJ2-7,TGTGCCAGCAGCAGGGACAGGGCAAAGGCCTACGAGCAGTACTTC,CASSRDRAKAYEQYF
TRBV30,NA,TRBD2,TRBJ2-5,TGTGCCTGGACCGGGGGGGAGACCCAGTACTTC,CAWTGGETQYF
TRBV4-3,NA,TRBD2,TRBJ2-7,TGCGCCAGCAGCCGGAAAATCGCGACTAGCGAACCCTACGAGCAGTACTTC,CASSRKIATSEPYEQYF
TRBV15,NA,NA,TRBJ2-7,TGTGCCACCAGCAGAGATGGGGCCTACGAGCAGTACTTC,CATSRDGAYEQYF
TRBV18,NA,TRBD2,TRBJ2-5,TGTGCCAGCTCACCATGGGCTAGCGGGGAAGAGACCCAGTACTTC,CASSPWASGEETQYF
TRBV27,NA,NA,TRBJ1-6,TGTGCCAGCAGTTTAATCCCGGATTCACCCCTCCACTTT,CASSLIPDSPLHF
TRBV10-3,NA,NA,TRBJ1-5,TGTGCCATTACGGGGGGCACCAATCAGCCCCAGCATTTT,CAITGGTNQPQHF
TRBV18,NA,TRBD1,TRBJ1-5,TGTGCCAGCTCACCGGGACAGGGAGATCAGCCCCAGCATTTT,CASSPGQGDQPQHF
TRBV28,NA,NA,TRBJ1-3,TGTGCCAGCAGTCCGGGAACGCTAGCCACTGGAAACACCATATATTTT,CASSPGTLATGNTIYF
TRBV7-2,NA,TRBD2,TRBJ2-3,TGTGCCAGCAGCTTGCTAGCGGGAACAGATACGCAGTATTTT,CASSLLAGTDTQYF
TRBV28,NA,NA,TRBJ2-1,TGTGCCAGCCGGGCAGGGCGAACGATTCACAATGAGCAGTTCTTC,CASRAGRTIHNEQFF
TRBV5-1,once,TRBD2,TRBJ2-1,TGCGCCAGCAGCTGGGCTAGCGGTTACAATGAGCAGTTCTTC,CASSWASGYNEQFF